The rows below give T cell receptor beta chains drawn from one sample of a study of vaccination and CD4 T cells after COVID-19. What these receptors recognize is not known. TCRdb passed the PCR reads through MiXCR, listing each CDR3 protein once. The sample has roughly 18,000 distinct CDR3 sequences, less than 70% seen once. Input material: CD4+ T cells from blood, cultured in vitro. The receptors were sampled from a human donor who had recovered from COVID-19. The CDR3 runs from the conserved cysteine through the conserved F or W. Each record gives: J gene, D gene, V gene, clone size, CDR3 DNA, CDR3 protein. The D gene is left open where the match is weak. Size is omitted from some rows. Given values are once, few, many or a class for expanded clones.

j_call: TRBJ1-2
d_call: .
v_call: TRBV29-1
clone_size: .
cdr3_nt: TGCAGCGTTGACTCGGCAGGATCAAACTATGGCTACACCTTC
cdr3_aa: CSVDSAGSNYGYTF

j_call: TRBJ2-5
d_call: TRBD1
v_call: TRBV6-1
clone_size: .
cdr3_nt: TGTGCCAGCAGACGGGACAGGGGGCGGGAGACCCAGTACTTC
cdr3_aa: CASRRDRGRETQYF

j_call: TRBJ1-1
d_call: .
v_call: TRBV19
clone_size: few
cdr3_nt: TGTGCCAGTAGTACCCCGGCGAACACTGAAGCTTTCTTT
cdr3_aa: CASSTPANTEAFF

j_call: TRBJ2-5
d_call: .
v_call: TRBV11-3
clone_size: .
cdr3_nt: TGTGCCAGCAGTCTAGGTGGGGTCTCGGTTGAGACCCAGTACTTC
cdr3_aa: CASSLGGVSVETQYF

j_call: TRBJ1-5
d_call: .
v_call: TRBV12-5
clone_size: .
cdr3_nt: TGTGCTACGGCAGGGGACAATCAGCCCCAGCATTTT
cdr3_aa: CATAGDNQPQHF

j_call: TRBJ2-6
d_call: .
v_call: TRBV15
clone_size: .
cdr3_nt: TGTGCCACCAGCAGGGCTTCTCACTCTGGGGCCAACGTCCTGACTTTC
cdr3_aa: CATSRASHSGANVLTF

j_call: TRBJ1-5
d_call: .
v_call: TRBV6-1
clone_size: .
cdr3_nt: TGTGCCAGCAGTGATGACCATCAGCCCCAGCATTTT
cdr3_aa: CASSDDHQPQHF

j_call: TRBJ2-3
d_call: TRBD2
v_call: TRBV20-1
clone_size: .
cdr3_nt: TGCAGTGCCCCCAGGACTAGCGGGAGGGCCATAGATACGCAGTATTTT
cdr3_aa: CSAPRTSGRAIDTQYF

j_call: TRBJ2-5
d_call: TRBD1
v_call: TRBV11-3
clone_size: few
cdr3_nt: TGTGCCAGCAGCTTAGTCCAGGGGGCGGAGACCCAGTACTTC
cdr3_aa: CASSLVQGAETQYF

j_call: TRBJ1-1
d_call: TRBD1
v_call: TRBV20-1
clone_size: .
cdr3_nt: TGCAGTGCTGGGACAGGGTCAGGGGCTAACACTGAAGCTTTCTTT
cdr3_aa: CSAGTGSGANTEAFF

j_call: TRBJ1-1
d_call: .
v_call: TRBV7-2
clone_size: .
cdr3_nt: TGTGCCAGCAGCTTAGACCGTACGGCTGAAGCTTTCTTT
cdr3_aa: CASSLDRTAEAFF

j_call: TRBJ1-2
d_call: .
v_call: TRBV6-1
clone_size: .
cdr3_nt: TGTGCCAGCAGTGAAGTCGGGGCGCTGAGAGGCTACACCTTC
cdr3_aa: CASSEVGALRGYTF

j_call: TRBJ2-1
d_call: TRBD2
v_call: TRBV12-5
clone_size: .
cdr3_nt: TGTGCTAGTAGTCGGGGGGATGCCTACAATGAGCAGTTCTTC
cdr3_aa: CASSRGDAYNEQFF

j_call: TRBJ2-5
d_call: .
v_call: TRBV27
clone_size: .
cdr3_nt: TGTGCCAGCAGTTTCTACCCCCCCGAGACCCAGTACTTC
cdr3_aa: CASSFYPPETQYF

j_call: TRBJ2-5
d_call: TRBD2
v_call: TRBV20-1
clone_size: few
cdr3_nt: TGCAGTGCAGCAGCGGGAGGCAGAGAGACCCAGTACTTC
cdr3_aa: CSAAAGGRETQYF

j_call: TRBJ2-7
d_call: TRBD2
v_call: TRBV6-1
clone_size: .
cdr3_nt: TGTGCCAGCAGTGAAGTTAGCGGGGGGGCCCACGAGCAGTACTTC
cdr3_aa: CASSEVSGGAHEQYF

j_call: TRBJ1-5
d_call: .
v_call: TRBV28
clone_size: few
cdr3_nt: TGTGCCAGCAGTTTAAGGGGAGGTCAGCCCCAGCATTTT
cdr3_aa: CASSLRGGQPQHF

j_call: TRBJ2-7
d_call: .
v_call: TRBV28
clone_size: .
cdr3_nt: TGTGCCAGCAGTCGGTACGAGCAGTACTTC
cdr3_aa: CASSRYEQYF

j_call: TRBJ2-3
d_call: TRBD2
v_call: TRBV20-1
clone_size: few
cdr3_nt: TGCAGTGCTAGAGCGAGGAGCGGGGGGGCCAGCACAGATACGCAGTATTTT
cdr3_aa: CSARARSGGASTDTQYF

j_call: TRBJ1-6
d_call: .
v_call: TRBV6-1
clone_size: few
cdr3_nt: TGTGCCAGCAGTGAGGTACCTGCTGTGGGCTCCTATAATTCACCCCTCCACTTT
cdr3_aa: CASSEVPAVGSYNSPLHF

j_call: TRBJ2-2
d_call: TRBD2
v_call: TRBV7-7
clone_size: .
cdr3_nt: TGTGCTAGCAGCTTAGGCGGGGGAGACACCGGGGAGCTGTTTTTT
cdr3_aa: CASSLGGGDTGELFF

j_call: TRBJ2-2
d_call: .
v_call: TRBV19
clone_size: .
cdr3_nt: TGTGCCAGTAGTATAGTGACGTTAAACACCGGGGAGCTGTTTTTT
cdr3_aa: CASSIVTLNTGELFF

j_call: TRBJ1-2
d_call: .
v_call: TRBV28
clone_size: .
cdr3_nt: TGTGCCAGCAGTTCCGGGACCCAACCGTCGGGCTACACCTTC
cdr3_aa: CASSSGTQPSGYTF

j_call: TRBJ1-2
d_call: TRBD1
v_call: TRBV12-3/TRBV12-4
clone_size: few
cdr3_nt: TGTGCCAGCAGCCCTCGACAGGGGGCCGGTGGCTACACCTTC
cdr3_aa: CASSPRQGAGGYTF

j_call: TRBJ1-1
d_call: .
v_call: TRBV27
clone_size: medium-sized
cdr3_nt: TGTGCCAGCAGGAGGGCAGGGAACACTGAAGCTTTCTTT
cdr3_aa: CASRRAGNTEAFF

j_call: TRBJ1-2
d_call: .
v_call: TRBV20-1
clone_size: few
cdr3_nt: TGCAGTGCTAGGTGGCAGACTTACCCCTATGGCTACACCTTC
cdr3_aa: CSARWQTYPYGYTF

j_call: TRBJ1-2
d_call: TRBD1
v_call: TRBV10-3
clone_size: .
cdr3_nt: TGTGCCATAGCCGGCCAAGAGACAGGGGCTAACTATGGCTACACCTTC
cdr3_aa: CAIAGQETGANYGYTF

j_call: TRBJ1-1
d_call: .
v_call: TRBV2
clone_size: .
cdr3_nt: TGTGCCAGCAGTCTTTTATACACTGAAGCTTTCTTT
cdr3_aa: CASSLLYTEAFF

j_call: TRBJ1-4
d_call: TRBD1
v_call: TRBV4-2
clone_size: .
cdr3_nt: TGTGCCAGCAGCCAAGGGCCCGGGACAGGGGATGAAAAACTGTTTTTT
cdr3_aa: CASSQGPGTGDEKLFF

j_call: TRBJ1-2
d_call: .
v_call: TRBV12-3/TRBV12-4
clone_size: .
cdr3_nt: TGTGCCAGCAGTTTAGCACGCGCCCGGGGGGCCTATGGCTACACCTTC
cdr3_aa: CASSLARARGAYGYTF

j_call: TRBJ2-7
d_call: .
v_call: TRBV18
clone_size: .
cdr3_nt: TGTGCCAGCTCACCAATTTTAGAATCGTACGAGCAGTACTTC
cdr3_aa: CASSPILESYEQYF

j_call: TRBJ2-2
d_call: TRBD1
v_call: TRBV11-3
clone_size: .
cdr3_nt: TGTGCCAGCAGACGGGGACAGGGGGCCCGGGAGCTGTTTTTT
cdr3_aa: CASRRGQGARELFF

j_call: TRBJ1-2
d_call: .
v_call: TRBV27
clone_size: .
cdr3_nt: TGTGCCAGCAAAAGCTATCTTCAGAGGACATCCACGGGCTACACCTTC
cdr3_aa: CASKSYLQRTSTGYTF

j_call: TRBJ1-2
d_call: TRBD1
v_call: TRBV27
clone_size: .
cdr3_nt: TGTGCCAGCAGTTCTGTACGACAGGGAGCCTATGGCTACACCTTC
cdr3_aa: CASSSVRQGAYGYTF

j_call: TRBJ1-1
d_call: .
v_call: TRBV9
clone_size: once
cdr3_nt: TGTGCCAGCAGCGTAGGGGGAATTGAGAACACTGAAGCTTTCTTT
cdr3_aa: CASSVGGIENTEAFF

j_call: TRBJ2-7
d_call: TRBD1
v_call: TRBV20-1
clone_size: .
cdr3_nt: TGCAGTGCTATCTTCCCGGGACAGAGATACGAGCAGTACTTC
cdr3_aa: CSAIFPGQRYEQYF

j_call: TRBJ2-5
d_call: .
v_call: TRBV4-2
clone_size: few
cdr3_nt: TGTGCCAGCAGCCAAGATAGGGCCCGGGGGACCCAGTACTTC
cdr3_aa: CASSQDRARGTQYF

j_call: TRBJ2-1
d_call: .
v_call: TRBV6-2/TRBV6-3
clone_size: .
cdr3_nt: TGTGCCAGTGCCCGGGACTCATACAATGAGCAGTTCTTC
cdr3_aa: CASARDSYNEQFF

j_call: TRBJ2-7
d_call: .
v_call: TRBV19
clone_size: .
cdr3_nt: TGTGCCAGTACCCCGGAGCCAGAGGGCTACGAGCAGTACTTC
cdr3_aa: CASTPEPEGYEQYF

j_call: TRBJ2-7
d_call: TRBD2
v_call: TRBV7-9
clone_size: .
cdr3_nt: TGTGCCAGCAGTCCTAGCGGGGGGACCGAGCAGTACTTC
cdr3_aa: CASSPSGGTEQYF

j_call: TRBJ1-6
d_call: .
v_call: TRBV7-8
clone_size: .
cdr3_nt: TGTGCCAGCAGCTTAAGGCTTCAGGGTCTATCACCCCTCCACTTT
cdr3_aa: CASSLRLQGLSPLHF

j_call: TRBJ1-3
d_call: .
v_call: TRBV7-9
clone_size: .
cdr3_nt: TGTGCCAGCAGCTTAGCGACCCAGAACTCTGGAAACACCATATATTTT
cdr3_aa: CASSLATQNSGNTIYF

j_call: TRBJ2-2
d_call: TRBD2
v_call: TRBV29-1
clone_size: once
cdr3_nt: TGCAGCGCCGGACTAGCGGGAGGGCCCGGGGAGCTGTTTTTT
cdr3_aa: CSAGLAGGPGELFF

j_call: TRBJ1-2
d_call: TRBD1
v_call: TRBV19
clone_size: .
cdr3_nt: TGTGCCAGTAGTAGCCAACAGGGGGCATATGGCTACACCTTC
cdr3_aa: CASSSQQGAYGYTF

j_call: TRBJ1-1
d_call: .
v_call: TRBV20-1
clone_size: few
cdr3_nt: TGCAGTGCTAGAGCCCCGGGGGCCGGCACTGAAGCTTTCTTT
cdr3_aa: CSARAPGAGTEAFF

j_call: TRBJ2-2
d_call: .
v_call: TRBV11-2
clone_size: .
cdr3_nt: TGTGCCAGCAGCTTAGGGTATCTCACCGGGGAGCTGTTTTTT
cdr3_aa: CASSLGYLTGELFF

j_call: TRBJ2-2
d_call: .
v_call: TRBV24-1
clone_size: few
cdr3_nt: TGTGCCACCGCGGGGAGGGGGACGAGGGAGCTGTTTTTT
cdr3_aa: CATAGRGTRELFF

j_call: TRBJ1-2
d_call: TRBD1
v_call: TRBV20-1
clone_size: few
cdr3_nt: TGCAGTGCTAGCCCCGGGACAGGGGTCACCTATGGCTACACCTTC
cdr3_aa: CSASPGTGVTYGYTF

j_call: TRBJ1-6
d_call: .
v_call: TRBV6-2/TRBV6-3
clone_size: .
cdr3_nt: TGTGCCAGCAGTTACTCCCCTTATGGCAGAGAAAATTCACCCCTCCACTTT
cdr3_aa: CASSYSPYGRENSPLHF

j_call: TRBJ1-2
d_call: .
v_call: TRBV11-3
clone_size: .
cdr3_nt: TGTGCCAGCAGAGGACCTGGGGGGGCCGATGGCTACACCTTC
cdr3_aa: CASRGPGGADGYTF

j_call: TRBJ1-2
d_call: .
v_call: TRBV2
clone_size: .
cdr3_nt: TGTGCCAGCACCACCGGGACACCGACTGACTATGGCTACACCTTC
cdr3_aa: CASTTGTPTDYGYTF

j_call: TRBJ2-7
d_call: .
v_call: TRBV27
clone_size: .
cdr3_nt: TGTGCCAGCAGCTTTAAGGGAAGCTCCTACGAGCAGTACTTC
cdr3_aa: CASSFKGSSYEQYF

j_call: TRBJ1-6
d_call: .
v_call: TRBV28
clone_size: few
cdr3_nt: TGTGCCAGCAGTGATAATTCACCCCTCCACTTT
cdr3_aa: CASSDNSPLHF